This T cell receptor beta chain was sequenced during a study of blood T cell repertoires in COVID-19. Sequencing used immunoSEQ multiplex PCR; TCRdb keeps in-frame clones, though not all of them. This sample has 310,000 or so clones; more than 75% occur once, and the top ten carry about 10%. The age range of participants was 18 to 89 years, with residence in about two dozen US areas. Donors were grouped by their self-reported clinical history. The sequence derives from a woman younger than 30 who had recovered from COVID-19. Sequences were obtained from PBMCs or T cells enriched from blood (not recorded which).

CDR3 nucleotides: TGTGCCAGCAGCTTAACCAGGGAAGGCACTGAAGCTTTCTTT. It codes for CASSLTREGTEAFF. This chain joins TRBV11-2 and TRBJ1-1; TRBD1 is a possible D gene (5 bases). Trimming removed 2 bases at V and 4 bases at J, with 11 bases between. From germline, CDR1 is SGHAT and CDR2 FQNNGV. There are 14 residues in the CDR3. Filled out from reference TRBV11-2 and TRBJ1-1, the complete variable domain reads EAGVAQSPRYKIIEKRQSVAFWCNPISGHATLYWYQQILGQGPKLLIQFQNNGVVDDSQLPKDRFSAERLKGVDSTLKIQPAKLEDSAVYLCASSLTREGTEAFFGQGTRLTVV.